Below are 24 T cell receptor beta chains sequenced from a single sample in a study of T cell clonotyping in hematopoietic cell transplantation. As to time point: recipient sample about 28 days before transplant, after cytoreduction. Sequencing used immunoSEQ multiplex PCR; TCRdb keeps in-frame clones, though not all of them. The data show 10,000 or so clones, approximately 79% seen once. This specimen consisted of peripheral blood mononuclear cells, obtained before stem cell transplant. These receptors were taken from a man in his 60s with acute myeloid leukemia. Some clones in this sample may be carry-over from other donors' samples.

The rearrangement links TRBV4-1 to TRBJ1-1, with D uncertain. Germline CDR1 and CDR2: MGHRA and YSYEKL. Trimming stripped 1 base from V and 0 bases from J, with 9 bases between. The CDR3 sequence is 15 residues long. The CDR3 DNA reads TGCGCCAGCAGCCAAGGCCCCAGCATGAACACTGAAGCTTTCTTT. Translated: CASSQGPSMNTEAFF.

The chain couples TRBV2 to TRBJ2-7; 9 nucleotides align to TRBD1. Trimming took 5 bases from V and 6 from J; bases not matched to a gene: 2. Germline V gene sequence: CDR1 SNHLY, CDR2 FYNNEI. The length of the CDR3 is 12 residues. CDR3 sequence (DNA): TGTGCCAGCAGTAGGACAGGGGTCGAGCAGTACTTC. This sequence encodes CASSRTGVEQYF.

This clone was detected a few times. The chain links TRBV5-1 to TRBJ2-5; D call uncertain. V was clipped by 0 bases and J by 5 bases, with 8 bases between them. The CDR3 contains 13 residues. Germline lookup yields CDR1 SGHRS and CDR2 YFSETQ. CDR3 sequence (DNA): TGCGCCAGCAGCTTGGCCCCTATCGAGACCCAGTACTTC. Translating gives CASSLAPIETQYF.

The rearrangement uses TRBV6-5 and TRBJ2-7; D possibly uses TRBD1 or TRBD2 (6 bases each). V lost 0 bases and J 3 bases, leaving 15 bases between the germline ends. Germline V lookup: CDR1 MNHEY, CDR2 SVGAGI. This CDR3 has 16 amino acids. CDR3 in DNA: TGTGCCAGCAGTTACTCAGCGGGCAGGGGAGTCTACGAGCAGTACTTC. This sequence encodes CASSYSAGRGVYEQYF.

The chain uses TRBV11-2 and TRBJ2-1; maybe TRBD2 (5 bases). Germline-derived CDR1 and CDR2 are SGHAT and FQNNGV. V was trimmed by 4 bases and J by 1 base, leaving 8 bases between them. The CDR3 totals 14 residues. DNA of the CDR3: TGTGCCAGCAGCTCCAGCGGTTCCTACAATGAGCAGTTCTTC. Translating it yields CASSSSGSYNEQFF.

The chain couples TRBV2 to TRBJ2-2; 8 bases match TRBD1. Per germline, CDR1 SNHLY and CDR2 FYNNEI. CDR3 length equals 15 residues. V was pared by 7 bases and J by 3 bases, with 7 bases of the junction left unmatched. The CDR3: CASIGSGGYTGELFF. The CDR3 DNA sequence: TGTGCCAGCATCGGGTCAGGGGGCTACACCGGGGAGCTGTTTTTT.

The V call is TRBV11-2, the J call TRBJ2-7; 11 positions match TRBD1. CDR3 length: 15 residues. Trimming took 0 bases from V and 4 from J; bases not matched to a gene: 2. Looked up from germline, CDR1 is SGHAT and CDR2 is FQNNGV. In nucleotides, the CDR3 is TGTGCCAGCAGCTTAGAAGGGACAGGGGGGTACGAGCAGTACTTC. It specifies CASSLEGTGGYEQYF. Drawing the rest from reference TRBV11-2 and TRBJ2-7, the complete variable domain is EAGVAQSPRYKIIEKRQSVAFWCNPISGHATLYWYQQILGQGPKLLIQFQNNGVVDDSQLPKDRFSAERLKGVDSTLKIQPAKLEDSAVYLCASSLEGTGGYEQYFGPGTRLTVT.

V gene TRBV27 combines with J gene TRBJ2-7; D unresolved. Germline V lookup: CDR1 MNHEY, CDR2 SMNVEV (reference sequence). The CDR3 is 12 residues long. Trimming removed 5 bases at V and 8 bases at J, with 13 bases between. The CDR3 spells CASSPPDGKQYF. In DNA, the CDR3 is TGTGCCAGCAGTCCCCCGGATGGGAAGCAGTACTTC.

V gene TRBV2 combines with J gene TRBJ2-3; D is unresolved. Between the trimmed V and J ends, which lost 0 bases and 4 bases, there was a span of 14 bases. From germline, CDR1 is SNHLY and CDR2 FYNNEI. This CDR3 spans 16 amino acids. The CDR3 protein is CASSEALMATADTQYF. The CDR3 region has the DNA TGTGCCAGCAGTGAAGCGCTGATGGCTACTGCAGATACGCAGTATTTT.

The gene calls are TRBV19 and TRBJ1-5; D gene unclear. The V and J ends lost 4 bases and 6 bases respectively, with 10 bases between them. Germline CDR1 reads LNHDA; CDR2 reads SQIVND (reference sequence). The length of the CDR3 is 13 residues. In DNA form, the CDR3 reads TGTGCCAGTAGTACAGGAGGCGGTCAGCCCCAGCATTTT. Encoded protein: CASSTGGGQPQHF. The variable domain in full, with the rest retrieved from reference TRBV19 and TRBJ1-5, is DGGITQSPKYLFRKEGQNVTLSCEQNLNHDAMYWYRQDPGQGLRLIYYSQIVNDFQKGDIAEGYSVSREKKESFPLTVTSAQKNPTAFYLCASSTGGGQPQHFGDGTRLSIL.

The gene calls are TRBV30 and TRBJ2-7, with 10 nucleotides matching TRBD2. Unmatched junction bases numbered 7, after V lost 7 bases and J lost 1 base. This CDR3 spans 14 amino acids. Germline V gene data show CDR1 as GTSNPN and CDR2 as SVGIG (reference sequence). The CDR3 here is CAFTIAGGSYEQYF. The DNA of the CDR3 is TGTGCCTTCACTATAGCGGGGGGTTCCTACGAGCAGTACTTC. Based on the CDR3 plus reference TRBV30 and TRBJ2-7, the full variable domain is SQTIHQWPATLVQPVGSPLSLECTVEGTSNPNLYWYRQAAGRGLQLLFYSVGIGQISSEVPQNLSASRPQDRQFILSSKKLLLSDSGFYLCAFTIAGGSYEQYFGPGTRLTVT.

CDR3 coding DNA: TGTGCCAGCAGCGTAGGGGACGGAGCAGCCTACGAGCAGTACTTC. Residues: CASSVGDGAAYEQYF. This sequence joins TRBV9 and TRBJ2-7; D assignment may be TRBD1 or TRBD2 (5 bases each). The CDR3 extends over 15 amino acids. Between the trimmed V and J ends, which lost 0 bases and 2 bases, there was a span of 12 bases. The germline CDR1 and CDR2 sequences are SGDLS and YYNGEE.

The CDR3 bases are TGTGCCTGGAGTGTAGCGGGAGGGCCCTACAATGAGCAGTTCTTC. Amino acids: CAWSVAGGPYNEQFF. The genes are TRBV30 and TRBJ2-1, with TRBD2 matching 10 bases. This CDR3 is built from 15 residues. V shed 0 bases and J 2 bases; nucleotides not matched to a gene: 1. The germline V gene has CDR1 GTSNPN and CDR2 SVGIG (reference sequence).

The chain recombines TRBV30 with TRBJ2-1; 10 nucleotides align to TRBD2. Trimming cost V 1 base and J 7 bases; bases outside gene matches: 4. CDR1 and CDR2 (germline): GTSNPN, SVGIG (reference sequence). The length of the CDR3 is 14 residues. The chain's CDR3 is CAWSDSGRGNEQFF. DNA for the CDR3: TGTGCCTGGAGTGACAGCGGGAGGGGAAATGAGCAGTTCTTC.

Only one count was recorded for this clone. The chain combines TRBV2 with TRBJ2-5, with TRBD1 as a possible D gene (6 bases). This CDR3 contains 14 residues. Trimming left V 3 bases short and J 1 base short, with 9 bases between. Germline CDR1 and CDR2: SNHLY and FYNNEI. CDR3 sequence: CASSDDRTQETQYF. Here the CDR3 DNA reads TGTGCCAGCAGTGACGACAGGACCCAAGAGACCCAGTACTTC.

The gene calls are TRBV7-2 and TRBJ2-7, with D perhaps matching TRBD1 (6 bases). V shed 4 bases and J shed 6 bases, with 19 bases lying between them. Germline V lookup: CDR1 SGHTA, CDR2 FQGNSA. The CDR3 runs 15 residues. This chain's CDR3 is CASSYRSTTGREQYF. The CDR3 DNA sequence: TGTGCCAGCAGCTACCGGTCGACGACAGGCCGCGAGCAGTACTTC.

The V and J genes are TRBV2 and TRBJ2-7, with TRBD1 matching 7 bases. The CDR3 spans 15 residues. Germline V gene sequence: CDR1 SNHLY, CDR2 FYNNEI. The J segment lost 2 bases and the V segment lost 6 bases, leaving 10 bases of the junction unmatched. This CDR3 is CASSHPGQSTYEQYF. CDR3 sequence (DNA): TGTGCCAGCAGCCATCCGGGACAGTCTACCTACGAGCAGTACTTC.

This clone showed up just once. V and J are TRBV7-2 and TRBJ2-7, with 7 bases identical to TRBD2. V trimming: 1 base; J trimming: 4 bases; junction bases outside the gene matches: 4. There are 14 residues in the CDR3. The germline V gene encodes CDR1 SGHTA and CDR2 FQGNSA. The CDR3 DNA reads TGTGCCAGCAGCTTAGGCGGGGACTATTACGAGCAGTACTTC. This codes for CASSLGGDYYEQYF.

There are a few counts of this clone. The chain couples TRBV28 to TRBJ2-7, with D perhaps being TRBD1 or TRBD2 (5 bases each). This CDR3 comprises 13 residues. Trimming cost V 5 bases and J 3 bases, with 11 bases left between them. Germline values: CDR1 MDHEN, CDR2 SYDVKM. CDR3 sequence reads: CASSHGTVYEQYF. The CDR3 region has the DNA TGTGCCAGCAGTCATGGGACCGTCTACGAGCAGTACTTC.

This clone has more than one count but fewer than ten. The CDR3 sequence: CASRSQRNTEAFF. CDR3 DNA: TGTGCCAGCAGGTCTCAGAGAAACACTGAAGCTTTCTTT. J is TRBJ1-1 and V is TRBV28; D not certain. V was cut by 6 bases and J by 2 bases, with 10 bases left in between. Germline V gene data show CDR1 as MDHEN and CDR2 as SYDVKM. The CDR3 sequence is 13 residues long.

As to this clone: The sample has other DNA sequences that encode this CDR3 too. The rearrangement joins TRBV5-4 to TRBJ2-5; no definite D call. The CDR3 is 14 residues long. V lost 0 bases and J lost 0, with 6 bases in between. Germline V CDR1 and CDR2: SGHNT, YYREEE (reference sequence). CDR3 in DNA: TGTGCCAGCAGCTTGGCCGGAAACCAAGAGACCCAGTACTTC. This encodes CASSLAGNQETQYF. The variable domain in full, with the rest retrieved from reference TRBV5-4 and TRBJ2-5, is ETGVTQSPTHLIKTRGQQVTLRCSSQSGHNTVSWYQQALGQGPQFIFQYYREEENGRGNFPPRFSGLQFPNYSSELNVNALELDDSALYLCASSLAGNQETQYFGPGTRLLVL.

The gene calls are TRBV5-4 and TRBJ2-3, with TRBD2 matching 9 bases. V dropped 10 bases and J dropped 3; count of bases not matched to a gene: 12. Germline lookup yields CDR1 SGHNT and CDR2 YYREEE (reference sequence). The CDR3 consists of 15 residues. This CDR3 is CAATPGGGATDTQYF. The CDR3 DNA follows: TGTGCCGCCACCCCTGGCGGGGGGGCAACAGATACGCAGTATTTT.

V usage is TRBV14 and J usage is TRBJ1-4; the D gene is possibly TRBD1 (5 bases). The length of the CDR3 is 17 residues. Germline assignment: CDR1 SGHDN and CDR2 FVKESK. Between the trimmed V and J ends, which lost 4 bases and 5 bases, there was a span of 20 bases. DNA of the CDR3: TGTGCCAGCAGCCGCCGTCCCTGGAGGGACGGGAATGAAAAACTGTTTTTT. This translates into CASSRRPWRDGNEKLFF.

In the case of this clone: An end of the junction does not agree with germline; a read error may underlie this. The genes are TRBV7-7 and TRBJ2-2, with no clear D. The V gene's germline CDR1 is SSHAT and CDR2 FNYEAQ (reference sequence). This CDR3 is built from 14 residues. The CDR3 nucleotides read TGTGCTAGCAGCTTAGAAGGTCTCACCGGGGAGCTGTTTTTT. It specifies CASSLEGLTGELFF.